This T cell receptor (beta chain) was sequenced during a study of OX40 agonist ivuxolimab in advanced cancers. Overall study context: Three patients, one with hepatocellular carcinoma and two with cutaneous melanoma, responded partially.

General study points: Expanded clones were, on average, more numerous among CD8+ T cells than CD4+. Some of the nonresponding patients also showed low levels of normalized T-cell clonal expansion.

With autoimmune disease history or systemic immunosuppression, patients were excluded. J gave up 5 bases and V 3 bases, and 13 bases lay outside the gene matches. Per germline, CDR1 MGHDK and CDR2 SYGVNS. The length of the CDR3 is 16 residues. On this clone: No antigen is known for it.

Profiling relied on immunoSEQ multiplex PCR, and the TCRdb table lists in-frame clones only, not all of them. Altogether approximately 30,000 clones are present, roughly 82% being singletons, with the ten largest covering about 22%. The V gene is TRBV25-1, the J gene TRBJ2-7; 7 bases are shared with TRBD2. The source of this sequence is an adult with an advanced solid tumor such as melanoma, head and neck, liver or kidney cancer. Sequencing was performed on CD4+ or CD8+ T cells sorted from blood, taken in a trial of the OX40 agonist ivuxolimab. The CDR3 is CASSDPSGGRPHEQYF. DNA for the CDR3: TGTGCCAGCAGTGATCCCAGCGGCGGGAGACCCCACGAGCAGTACTTC.